The rows below give T cell receptor beta chains drawn from one sample of a study of post-analysis software for immune sequencing data. Each CDR3 protein gets one entry after TCRdb re-called the PCR reads with MiXCR. The sample records 800,000 to 950,000 distinct CDR3 sequences, 53% being singletons. The sample comprised blood. The receptors derive from a girl aged 10 to 17 with multiple sclerosis. The CDR3 runs from the conserved cysteine through the conserved F or W. The D gene is left open where the match is weak. The size entry is marked missing in some rows and otherwise reads once, few, many or a size class.

abundance: NA; v_gene: TRBV7-9; j_gene: TRBJ2-5; d_gene: NA; len: 13; CDR3aa: CASSLDGRGGQYF; CDR3nt: TGTGCCAGCAGCTTAGATGGTCGGGGCGGGCAGTACTTC
abundance: NA; v_gene: TRBV27; j_gene: TRBJ1-2; d_gene: NA; len: 13; CDR3aa: CASKLQGGLGYTF; CDR3nt: TGTGCCAGCAAGCTACAGGGAGGGCTTGGCTACACCTTC
abundance: NA; v_gene: TRBV28; j_gene: TRBJ1-1; d_gene: NA; len: 15; CDR3aa: CASTEIGGMNTEAFF; CDR3nt: TGTGCCAGCACCGAAATAGGGGGTATGAACACTGAAGCTTTCTTT
abundance: NA; v_gene: TRBV5-1; j_gene: TRBJ2-7; d_gene: NA; len: 16; CDR3aa: CASSLVLQAYSYEQYF; CDR3nt: TGCGCCAGCAGCTTGGTTCTGCAGGCGTACTCCTACGAGCAGTACTTC
abundance: NA; v_gene: TRBV12-3/TRBV12-4; j_gene: TRBJ2-4; d_gene: NA; len: 12; CDR3aa: CATTGDGTGQYF; CDR3nt: TGTGCCACCACCGGAGACGGGACTGGGCAGTACTTC
abundance: few; v_gene: TRBV20-1; j_gene: TRBJ2-4; d_gene: TRBD1; len: 15; CDR3aa: CSARDPRTGQNIQYF; CDR3nt: TGCAGTGCTAGAGATCCCCGGACAGGACAAAACATTCAGTACTTC
abundance: NA; v_gene: TRBV7-6; j_gene: TRBJ2-3; d_gene: NA; len: 15; CDR3aa: CASSLGKRKDDTQYF; CDR3nt: TGTGCCAGCAGCTTAGGGAAACGGAAGGACGATACGCAGTATTTT
abundance: NA; v_gene: TRBV7-2; j_gene: TRBJ2-7; d_gene: NA; len: 18; CDR3aa: CASSLPMMLGGPSYEQYF; CDR3nt: TGTGCCAGCAGCCTACCTATGATGTTAGGGGGGCCCTCCTACGAGCAGTACTTC
abundance: NA; v_gene: TRBV20-1; j_gene: TRBJ2-7; d_gene: NA; len: 14; CDR3aa: CSASDPLSSYEQYF; CDR3nt: TGCAGTGCCTCCGATCCTCTCAGCTCCTACGAGCAGTACTTC
abundance: few; v_gene: TRBV5-1; j_gene: TRBJ2-5; d_gene: TRBD2; len: 16; CDR3aa: CASSSGTSGKGETQYF; CDR3nt: TGCGCCAGCAGCAGTGGGACTAGCGGAAAGGGGGAGACCCAGTACTTC
abundance: NA; v_gene: TRBV5-1; j_gene: TRBJ1-2; d_gene: TRBD1; len: 14; CDR3aa: CASSLEGGSYGYTF; CDR3nt: TGTGCCAGCAGCTTAGAAGGGGGCAGCTATGGCTACACCTTC
abundance: NA; v_gene: TRBV7-9; j_gene: TRBJ2-7; d_gene: NA; len: 14; CDR3aa: CASKRSEGPYEQYF; CDR3nt: TGTGCCAGCAAAAGAAGCGAGGGCCCTTACGAGCAGTACTTC
abundance: NA; v_gene: TRBV20-1; j_gene: TRBJ2-5; d_gene: NA; len: 12; CDR3aa: CSARDYQETQYF; CDR3nt: TGCAGTGCTCGGGATTACCAAGAGACCCAGTACTTC
abundance: few; v_gene: TRBV3-1; j_gene: TRBJ2-5; d_gene: NA; len: 12; CDR3aa: CASSQERQEQYF; CDR3nt: TGTGCCAGCAGCCAAGAACGTCAGGAGCAGTACTTC
abundance: NA; v_gene: TRBV29-1; j_gene: TRBJ2-7; d_gene: NA; len: 12; CDR3aa: CSVGYENYEQYF; CDR3nt: TGCAGCGTTGGTTACGAAAACTACGAGCAGTACTTC
abundance: few; v_gene: TRBV5-6; j_gene: TRBJ1-2; d_gene: NA; len: 13; CDR3aa: CASSSPPFYGYTF; CDR3nt: TGTGCCAGCAGCTCGCCCCCGTTCTATGGCTACACCTTC
abundance: NA; v_gene: TRBV9; j_gene: TRBJ2-7; d_gene: NA; len: 14; CDR3aa: CASSPGPVAYEQYF; CDR3nt: TGTGCCAGCAGCCCCGGGCCAGTGGCCTACGAGCAGTACTTC
abundance: NA; v_gene: TRBV10-3; j_gene: TRBJ2-1; d_gene: TRBD2; len: 17; CDR3aa: CAISERLAGGPYNEQFF; CDR3nt: TGTGCCATCAGTGAGCGTCTAGCGGGGGGACCGTACAATGAGCAGTTCTTC
abundance: once; v_gene: TRBV29-1; j_gene: TRBJ2-3; d_gene: NA; len: 13; CDR3aa: CSGTGLATDTQYF; CDR3nt: TGCAGCGGGACGGGTCTAGCGACAGATACGCAGTATTTT
abundance: NA; v_gene: TRBV12-3/TRBV12-4; j_gene: TRBJ2-7; d_gene: NA; len: 14; CDR3aa: CASGGLKGNYEQYF; CDR3nt: TGTGCCAGCGGGGGACTTAAGGGGAACTACGAGCAGTACTTC
abundance: few; v_gene: TRBV5-1; j_gene: TRBJ2-7; d_gene: NA; len: 15; CDR3aa: CASSQGRGQSYEQYF; CDR3nt: TGCGCCAGCAGCCAGGGACGAGGGCAATCCTACGAGCAGTACTTC
abundance: NA; v_gene: TRBV7-9; j_gene: TRBJ2-5; d_gene: NA; len: 15; CDR3aa: CASSILGGREETQYF; CDR3nt: TGTGCCAGCAGTATCTTGGGGGGCAGGGAGGAGACCCAGTACTTC
abundance: few; v_gene: TRBV12-3/TRBV12-4; j_gene: TRBJ2-7; d_gene: NA; len: 15; CDR3aa: CASSLGGPRTNEQYF; CDR3nt: TGTGCCAGCAGTTTAGGCGGACCTAGGACTAACGAGCAGTACTTC
abundance: NA; v_gene: TRBV15; j_gene: TRBJ1-5; d_gene: NA; len: 13; CDR3aa: CATSSGGNQPQHF; CDR3nt: TGTGCCACCAGCAGTGGGGGGAATCAGCCCCAGCATTTT
abundance: NA; v_gene: TRBV20-1; j_gene: TRBJ2-5; d_gene: NA; len: 12; CDR3aa: CSARDIGNEQYF; CDR3nt: TGCAGTGCAAGGGACATAGGGAATGAGCAGTACTTC
abundance: NA; v_gene: TRBV5-1; j_gene: TRBJ1-2; d_gene: TRBD1; len: 16; CDR3aa: CASSLLTGNSNYGYTF; CDR3nt: TGCGCCAGCAGCCTACTGACAGGGAATTCTAACTATGGCTACACCTTC
abundance: NA; v_gene: TRBV7-9; j_gene: TRBJ2-3; d_gene: TRBD2; len: 15; CDR3aa: CASSRTSGGRDTQYF; CDR3nt: TGTGCCAGCAGTCGGACTAGCGGGGGAAGGGATACGCAGTATTTT
abundance: NA; v_gene: TRBV29-1; j_gene: TRBJ1-2; d_gene: TRBD1; len: 16; CDR3aa: CSAVRATGGGLRGYTF; CDR3nt: TGCAGCGCCGTAAGGGCAACAGGGGGCGGATTAAGAGGCTACACCTTC
abundance: few; v_gene: TRBV15; j_gene: TRBJ1-1; d_gene: TRBD1; len: 17; CDR3aa: CATSRDGGGRFGTEAFF; CDR3nt: TGTGCCACCAGCAGAGATGGAGGGGGCAGGTTCGGCACTGAAGCTTTCTTT
abundance: few; v_gene: TRBV20-1; j_gene: TRBJ2-5; d_gene: TRBD2; len: 12; CDR3aa: CSAQRGQETQYF; CDR3nt: TGCAGTGCTCAGCGGGGGCAAGAGACCCAGTACTTC
abundance: NA; v_gene: TRBV7-9; j_gene: TRBJ2-7; d_gene: NA; len: 16; CDR3aa: CASSPRRLGRSYEQYF; CDR3nt: TGTGCCAGCAGCCCCCGCAGGTTGGGACGCTCCTACGAGCAGTACTTC
abundance: NA; v_gene: TRBV15; j_gene: TRBJ2-1; d_gene: NA; len: 14; CDR3aa: CATSRAVDYNEQFF; CDR3nt: TGTGCCACCAGCAGAGCCGTAGACTACAATGAGCAGTTCTTC
abundance: NA; v_gene: TRBV20-1; j_gene: TRBJ2-4; d_gene: TRBD1; len: 15; CDR3aa: CSAPGTALAKNIQYF; CDR3nt: TGCAGTGCCCCCGGGACAGCTCTAGCCAAAAACATTCAGTACTTC
abundance: NA; v_gene: TRBV10-3; j_gene: TRBJ2-1; d_gene: NA; len: 15; CDR3aa: CAISESGTSYNEQFF; CDR3nt: TGTGCCATCAGTGAGTCAGGGACCTCCTACAATGAGCAGTTCTTC
abundance: NA; v_gene: TRBV5-1; j_gene: TRBJ1-1; d_gene: NA; len: 15; CDR3aa: CASSIGAAKAGEAFF; CDR3nt: TGCGCCAGCAGCATCGGGGCAGCGAAAGCCGGTGAGGCTTTCTTT
abundance: NA; v_gene: TRBV6-6; j_gene: TRBJ2-5; d_gene: NA; len: 17; CDR3aa: CASSYGTLDLYQETQYF; CDR3nt: TGTGCCAGCAGTTACGGTACCTTAGACCTGTACCAAGAGACCCAGTACTTC
abundance: few; v_gene: TRBV7-6; j_gene: TRBJ2-7; d_gene: NA; len: 14; CDR3aa: CASSPPGAAYEQYF; CDR3nt: TGTGCCAGCAGCCCCCCGGGAGCAGCTTACGAGCAGTACTTC